A single sample gave rise to the 18 T cell receptor beta chains below, sequenced in a study of blood T cell repertoires in COVID-19. TCRdb's copy holds only in-frame clones and misses some; the assay was immunoSEQ multiplex PCR. The data hold roughly 120,000 clones, with 60% to 80% observed a single time. Sample: peripheral blood. These receptors were collected from a woman of 80 years or more with active or convalescent COVID-19.

The chain recombines TRBV5-1 with TRBJ2-1; 9 bases are shared with TRBD2. The CDR3 spans 16 residues. Germline values: CDR1 SGHRS, CDR2 YFSETQ. V dropped 1 base and J dropped 8; count of bases not matched to a gene: 10. The CDR3 sequence is CASSLLSAGGPDEQFF. Written as DNA, the CDR3 is TGCGCCAGCAGCTTGCTGTCCGCGGGAGGGCCCGATGAGCAGTTCTTC. Full variable domain (outside the CDR3, taken from reference TRBV5-1 and TRBJ2-1): KAGVTQTPRYLIKTRGQQVTLSCSPISGHRSVSWYQQTPGQGLQFLFEYFSETQRNKGNFPGRFSGRQFSNSRSEMNVSTLELGDSALYLCASSLLSAGGPDEQFFGPGTRLTVL.

The chain employs TRBV9 and TRBJ1-3; unclear D gene. Germline V gives CDR1 SGDLS, CDR2 YYNGEE. Trimming cost V 0 bases and J 3 bases, with 7 bases left between them. The CDR3 loop spans 14 amino acids. The CDR3 reads CASSVGLGGNTIYF. The CDR3 coding sequence is TGTGCCAGCAGCGTAGGTCTAGGTGGAAACACCATATATTTT.

The chain links TRBV19 to TRBJ2-3, with 7 positions matching TRBD1. Germline V gene sequence: CDR1 LNHDA, CDR2 SQIVND (reference sequence). The CDR3 is made up of 15 amino acids. The ends lost 7 bases at V and 8 bases at J; junction bases unmatched: 15. CDR3 bases: TGTGCCAGTAAGGCTGACAGGGACCCTAGAGGTACGCAGTATTTT. It codes for CASKADRDPRGTQYF.

This clone was counted only a few times. The gene calls are TRBV11-3 and TRBJ2-1; unclear D gene. The CDR3 loop spans 14 amino acids. Deletions cut 0 bases from V and 4 bases from J, with 7 bases between. Germline V gives CDR1 SGHNT, CDR2 YENEEA. The CDR3 reads CASSLEAGYNEQFF. The CDR3 coding sequence is TGTGCCAGCAGCTTAGAAGCTGGTTACAATGAGCAGTTCTTC.

The chain uses TRBV19 and TRBJ2-3, with D possibly TRBD2 on 6 matching bases. Germline V lookup: CDR1 LNHDA, CDR2 SQIVND (reference sequence). The CDR3 has 15 residues. Trimming took off 3 bases at V and 0 bases at J, with 10 bases between the two ends. The DNA of the CDR3 is TGTGCCAGTAGTATTGGGACTGGTAGCACAGATACGCAGTATTTT. This translates into CASSIGTGSTDTQYF.

V is TRBV11-2 and J is TRBJ2-7, with 10 bases identical to TRBD1. Germline-derived CDR1 and CDR2 are SGHAT and FQNNGV. The J segment lost 4 bases and the V segment lost 5 bases, leaving 8 bases of the junction unmatched. The CDR3 totals 15 residues. This CDR3 is CASSRGDRGWYEQYF. CDR3 bases: TGTGCCAGCAGCCGAGGGGACAGGGGATGGTACGAGCAGTACTTC.

The chain recombines TRBV19 with TRBJ2-1, with 13 nucleotides matching TRBD2. Germline V gene data show CDR1 as LNHDA and CDR2 as SQIVND (reference sequence). Germline trimming cut 5 bases from V and 6 bases from J; bases unmatched to any gene: 4. The CDR3 consists of 15 residues. The CDR3: CASSLGTSGINEQFF. In DNA, the CDR3 is TGTGCCAGTAGTCTCGGGACTAGCGGGATCAATGAGCAGTTCTTC. Supplemented by reference TRBV19 and TRBJ2-1, the full variable domain reads DGGITQSPKYLFRKEGQNVTLSCEQNLNHDAMYWYRQDPGQGLRLIYYSQIVNDFQKGDIAEGYSVSREKKESFPLTVTSAQKNPTAFYLCASSLGTSGINEQFFGPGTRLTVL.

V usage is TRBV9 and J usage is TRBJ1-1, with 9 bases lining up with TRBD1. Trimming removed 4 bases from V and 4 bases from J; junction bases left unmatched: 14. The CDR3 has 17 residues. Germline V gene sequence: CDR1 SGDLS, CDR2 YYNGEE. CDR3 coding DNA: TGTGCCAGCAGCCCTCTGCCCCACGGACAGGGGTCCACTGAAGCTTTCTTT. Residues: CASSPLPHGQGSTEAFF.

The J gene is TRBJ1-1, the V gene TRBV5-1; 8 bases map to TRBD1. CDR1 is SGHRS and CDR2 is YFSETQ in the germline V gene. The V gene end was trimmed by 4 bases and the J gene end by 3 bases; junction bases not matched to a gene: 8. This CDR3 has 15 residues. The CDR3 coding sequence is TGCGCCAGCAGCAAGACAGGGGTGAGCGACACTGAAGCTTTCTTT. This encodes CASSKTGVSDTEAFF.

This chain links TRBV30 with TRBJ2-7; 7 bases line up with TRBD1. The CDR3 is made up of 14 amino acids. The V segment lost 4 bases and the J segment 2 bases; nucleotides outside the gene matches: 8. The germline CDR1 and CDR2 sequences are GTSNPN and SVGIG (reference sequence). CDR3 sequence reads: CAWNFWGQTYEQYF. The CDR3 DNA follows: TGTGCCTGGAACTTCTGGGGACAGACCTACGAGCAGTACTTC.

The chain combines TRBV7-2 with TRBJ1-2; a possible D gene is TRBD1 (5 bases). The ends were cut back, 1 base at V and 0 bases at J, with 9 bases in the middle. The CDR3 has 15 amino acids. CDR1 and CDR2 from the germline V gene are SGHTA and FQGNSA. The chain's CDR3 is CASSLGGTSNYGYTF. In DNA, the CDR3 is TGTGCCAGCAGCTTAGGGGGGACTTCTAACTATGGCTACACCTTC.

V usage is TRBV4-2 and J usage is TRBJ2-7, with 8 positions matching TRBD2. Unmatched junction bases numbered 7, after V lost 0 bases and J lost 3 bases. Germline V lookup: CDR1 LGHNA, CDR2 YNFKEQ. CDR3 size: 16 residues. CDR3 nucleotide sequence: TGTGCCAGCAGCCAAGATTTTGCGGGACTAGTCTACGAGCAGTACTTC. This encodes CASSQDFAGLVYEQYF.

The J gene is TRBJ2-3, the V gene TRBV7-6, with TRBD2 matching 11 bases. The CDR3 contains 17 residues. V trimming: 5 bases; J trimming: 1 base; junction bases outside the gene matches: 8. Germline assignment: CDR1 SGHVS and CDR2 FNYEAQ. CDR3: CASSRHQLAGGTDTQYF. The CDR3, as DNA: TGTGCCAGCAGCCGACACCAACTAGCGGGAGGCACAGATACGCAGTATTTT.

V gene TRBV7-9 combines with J gene TRBJ1-2, with 8 bases aligning to TRBD1. Germline V CDR1 and CDR2: SEHNR, FQNEAQ (reference sequence). CDR3 length: 14 amino acids. V lost 6 bases, J lost 8 bases, and 11 bases stayed unmatched. The CDR3 loop is CASSFPSRGQGYTF. CDR3 in DNA: TGTGCCAGCAGTTTTCCCAGCAGGGGGCAGGGCTACACCTTC.

This clone is a singleton in its sample. The V gene is TRBV5-5, the J gene TRBJ1-5, with 8 bases matching TRBD1. Trimming took 0 bases from V and 6 from J; bases not matched to a gene: 5. This CDR3 is 15 amino acids long. In germline, CDR1 is SGHKS, CDR2 YYEKEE (reference sequence). The CDR3 here is CASSLGFRGPQPQHF. CDR3 coding DNA: TGTGCCAGCAGCTTGGGGTTCAGGGGGCCTCAGCCCCAGCATTTT. Full variable domain (outside the CDR3, taken from reference TRBV5-5 and TRBJ1-5): DAGVTQSPTHLIKTRGQQVTLRCSPISGHKSVSWYQQVLGQGPQFIFQYYEKEERGRGNFPDRFSARQFPNYSSELNVNALLLGDSALYLCASSLGFRGPQPQHFGDGTRLSIL.

This chain joins TRBV4-3 and TRBJ2-2, with D perhaps matching TRBD2 (5 bases). Trimming removed 7 bases from V and 1 base from J, with 10 bases in between. CDR3 length equals 14 residues. From germline, CDR1 is LGHNA and CDR2 YSLEER. CDR3 sequence reads: CASTRVRNTGELFF. CDR3 bases: TGCGCCAGCACGCGGGTTCGGAACACCGGGGAGCTGTTTTTT.

This clone was picked up a small number of times. The rearrangement uses TRBV11-2 and TRBJ2-7; the match to TRBD1 covers 8 bases. The CDR3 spans 16 residues. The junction had 7 bases not matched to a gene; V was cut back by 2 bases and J by 1 base. Germline V CDR1 and CDR2: SGHAT, FQNNGV. The CDR3 spells CASSLRTGLQSYEQYF. As DNA, the CDR3 is TGTGCCAGCAGCTTACGGACAGGGCTTCAATCCTACGAGCAGTACTTC.

This clone was observed a handful of times. The chain has TRBV7-8 and TRBJ2-5, with D perhaps TRBD1 (6 bases). CDR3 size: 14 residues. Trimming removed 4 bases from V and 2 bases from J, with 11 bases in between. Germline CDR1 and CDR2: SGHVS and FQNEAQ. CDR3 sequence (DNA): TGTGCCAGCAGCTCCCGGGACACACAAGAGACCCAGTACTTC. Its protein is CASSSRDTQETQYF.